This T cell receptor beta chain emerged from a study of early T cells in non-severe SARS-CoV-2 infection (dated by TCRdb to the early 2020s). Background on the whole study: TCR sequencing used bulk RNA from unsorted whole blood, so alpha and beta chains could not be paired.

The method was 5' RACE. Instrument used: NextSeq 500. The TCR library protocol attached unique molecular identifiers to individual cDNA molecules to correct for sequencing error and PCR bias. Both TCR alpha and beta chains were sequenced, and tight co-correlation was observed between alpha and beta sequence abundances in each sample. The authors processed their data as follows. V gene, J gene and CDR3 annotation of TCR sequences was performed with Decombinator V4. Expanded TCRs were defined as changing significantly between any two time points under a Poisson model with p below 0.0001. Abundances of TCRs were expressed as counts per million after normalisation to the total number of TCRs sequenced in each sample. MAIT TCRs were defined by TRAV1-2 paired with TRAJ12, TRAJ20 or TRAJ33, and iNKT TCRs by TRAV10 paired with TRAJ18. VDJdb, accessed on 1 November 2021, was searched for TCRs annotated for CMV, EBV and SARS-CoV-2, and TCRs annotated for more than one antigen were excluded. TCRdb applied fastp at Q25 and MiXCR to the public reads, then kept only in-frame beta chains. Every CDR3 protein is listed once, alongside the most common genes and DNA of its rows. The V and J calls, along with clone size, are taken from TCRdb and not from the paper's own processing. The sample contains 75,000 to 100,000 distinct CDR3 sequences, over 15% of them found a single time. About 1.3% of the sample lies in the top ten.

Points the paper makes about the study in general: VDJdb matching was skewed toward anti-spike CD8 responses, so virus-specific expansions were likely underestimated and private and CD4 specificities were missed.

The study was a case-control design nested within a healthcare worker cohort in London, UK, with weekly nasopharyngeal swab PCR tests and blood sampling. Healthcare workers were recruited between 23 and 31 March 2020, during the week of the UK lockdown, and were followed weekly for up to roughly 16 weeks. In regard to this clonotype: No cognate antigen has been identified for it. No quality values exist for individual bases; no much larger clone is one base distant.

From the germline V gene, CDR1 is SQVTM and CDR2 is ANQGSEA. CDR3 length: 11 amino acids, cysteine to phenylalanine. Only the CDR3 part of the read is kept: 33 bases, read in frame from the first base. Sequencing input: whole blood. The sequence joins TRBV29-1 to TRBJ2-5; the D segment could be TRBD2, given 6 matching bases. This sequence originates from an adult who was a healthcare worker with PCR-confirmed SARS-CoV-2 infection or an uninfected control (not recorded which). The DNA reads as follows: TGCAGTGGGGGGAGCCAAGAGACCCAGTACTTC. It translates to CSGGSQETQYF.